This T cell receptor beta chain is drawn from a study of blood T cells in healthy people across ages (dated by TCRdb to the mid-2010s). About the full investigation: In model experiments, roughly one uniquely barcoded TCR beta cDNA molecule per two T cells was captured by template switching. The study measured age-related changes in TCR beta repertoire diversity using deep sequencing normalized with unique cDNA molecular identifiers. Four age groups were formed from the donors: young (average approximately 15 years), middle-aged (around 39), aged (approximately 60) and long-lived (around 80). To avoid experimental bias, donors of different ages were randomly spread across the sequencing lanes. The study analyzed two additional independent replicas of 1 million unique cDNA reads from the same blood draw for two donors, one aged 18 to 29 and one aged 80 or older. Study-wide conclusions, independent of this receptor: The CMV infection status of donors was not known, potentially confounding age-related changes in expanded clonotypes. Compared with the aged group, the long-lived group had more naive CD4+ T cells, fewer expanded clones and increased TCR diversity, suggesting age selection. Observed TCR beta diversity correlated strongly with the percentage of naive T cells measured by flow cytometry. Observed TCR beta diversity per million T cells fell roughly linearly with age, and a significant reduction was already apparent by age approximately 40. Estimates of total diversity from one million sequenced T cells were regarded as lower bounds and underestimates. Conclusive comparison of naive and antigen-experienced compartments was prevented by the profiling of bulk unsorted PBMCs.

The method behind the library was 5' RACE. TCRdb lists the instrument as Illumina HiSeq 2500. A second PCR of about 7 to 12 cycles was run with a J-beta primer mix and a sample-barcoded 5' primer. A unique molecular identifier was introduced onto each TCR beta cDNA molecule by a template-switch 5' adaptor carrying 12 random nucleotides. Each sample yielded at least 2.5 million CDR3-containing paired-end reads. All of the RNA was converted into first-strand cDNA using the Mint cDNA synthesis kit, with a TRBC-specific oligonucleotide serving as the primer. After uracil-DNA glycosylase treatment, a first 18-cycle PCR used universal primers M1SS and BC2_uni_R on all cDNA. The published analysis was carried out like this. Normalization of each sample was performed by random selection of 1 million high-quality reads, each carrying a distinct molecular identifier. Instead of being binned into consensus sequences, reads with shared molecular identifiers were discarded. MiTCR, set to a Q25 quality threshold and the strictest error-elimination algorithm, was used for CDR3 identification, clonotype clustering and error correction. A nonparametric unseen species model using Euler transformation provided a lower-bound estimate of total TCR beta diversity. In TCRdb, the public reads were trimmed at Q25 with fastp and aligned with MiXCR, with productive beta chains retained. Entries are consolidated by CDR3 protein sequence, retaining the most common genes and DNA. The V and J calls and clone size are TCRdb's, not the authors'. The sample has roughly 930,000 distinct CDR3 sequences on record, around 48% of them singletons. The ten largest clones represent roughly 13% of the sample.

The approximately 39 donors, aged about 6 to 95 years, were systemically healthy Caucasian individuals from Russia. Ten milliliters of peripheral blood were drawn from each donor into EDTA-treated Vacutainer tubes. Ficoll-Paque density-gradient centrifugation was used to isolate PBMCs, with at least 6 million obtained per sample. Trizol reagent was used to extract total RNA from the PBMCs, yielding at least 6 micrograms per sample. Naive CD45RAhigh/CD27high T cell percentages were measured by flow cytometry on a PBMC aliquot from every donor. To note about this clonotype: Its antigen has not been determined. Base qualities are missing; no much larger clone stands one base away.

V loses 6 bases of germline sequence and J loses 5 bases, and the interval between the two ends is 23 bases. The germline V gene (reference sequence) yields DFQATT for CDR1 and SNEGSKA for CDR2. The CDR3 runs 16 residues from the cysteine to the phenylalanine. Only CDR3 DNA remains: 48 bases, in frame from the first base. Specimen: blood. The chain is made from TRBV20-1 and TRBJ1-5; TRBD1 could be the D gene, as 5 bases match. This TCR was recovered from a man aged 25-45 years in good health. Here is the DNA: TGCAGTGCAAACCCCTCGACGGGACTCTCATATCAGCCCCAGCATTTT. It translates to CSANPSTGLSYQPQHF.